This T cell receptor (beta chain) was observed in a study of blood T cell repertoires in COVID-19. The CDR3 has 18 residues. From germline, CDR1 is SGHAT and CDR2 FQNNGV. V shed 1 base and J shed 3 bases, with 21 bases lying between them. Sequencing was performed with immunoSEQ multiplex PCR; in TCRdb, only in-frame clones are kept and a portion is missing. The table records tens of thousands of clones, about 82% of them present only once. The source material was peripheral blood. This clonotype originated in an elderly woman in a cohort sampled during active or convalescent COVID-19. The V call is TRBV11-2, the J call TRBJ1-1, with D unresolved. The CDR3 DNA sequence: TGTGCCAGCAGCTTAGGATGGGCAACTTCTCGTCTGGACACTGAAGCTTTCTTT. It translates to CASSLGWATSRLDTEAFF.